This T cell receptor beta chain was sequenced during a study of PD-1 blockade in classical Hodgkin lymphoma. In the study overall: Patients were treated with nivolumab at 3 mg/kg, and this was given intravenously every 2 weeks.

TCRdb's table, derived via immunoSEQ multiplex PCR, lists solely in-frame clones and lacks some. The data contain some 23,000 clones, 60% to 85% of them singletons. Concerning this clone itself: Antigen unknown.

Findings and caveats of the study: By cycle point C4D1, TCR diversity had risen significantly in CD4+ cells (but not CD8+ cells). It was among complete responders that baseline diversity resembled that of newly diagnosed patients.

Exposure to brentuximab vedotin varied, and each patient had relapsed following autologous stem cell transplantation. The CDR3 is made up of 15 amino acids. Trimming removed 1 base from V and 5 bases from J; junction bases left unmatched: 5. Germline V gives CDR1 SGHRS, CDR2 YFSETQ. The material sequenced was peripheral blood mononuclear cells (PBMCs), taken before the second cycle of nivolumab. The chain links TRBV5-1 to TRBJ2-1; 8 bases fit TRBD1. This TCR came from a human donor with classical Hodgkin lymphoma. The CDR3 nucleotides read TGCGCCAGCAGCTTGACGGACAGGGCAAACAATGAGCAGTTCTTC. It specifies CASSLTDRANNEQFF.